The rows below give T cell receptor beta chains drawn from one sample of a study of CD8+ T cells in alopecia areata. This table comes from immunoSEQ multiplex PCR, and its TCRdb copy is limited to in-frame clones, with some not included. Here the sample spans 250,000 to 350,000 clones, approximately 60% being singletons. The sequencing here drew on CD4+ T cells sorted from blood, taken at roughly week 53, from a patient treated with tofacitinib. These receptors were taken from a human donor with alopecia areata. Both conserved end residues are part of each CDR3. The D gene is left open where the match is weak. The size of a clone is reported for some rows only, either as once, few or many, or as a class for expanded clones.

J,V,size,D,DNA,CDR3
TRBJ1-6,TRBV15,-,-,TGTGCCACCAGCAGAGATCACATAAGCACCAATTCACCCCTCCACTTT,CATSRDHISTNSPLHF
TRBJ1-1,TRBV6-5,once,TRBD1,TGTGCCAGCAGCCCCAGGGGGATGGGGAACACTGAAGCTTTCTTT,CASSPRGMGNTEAFF
TRBJ2-1,TRBV30,once,TRBD2,TGTGCCTGGAGTAGGACTAGCGGTTACAATGAGCAGTTCTTC,CAWSRTSGYNEQFF
TRBJ2-7,TRBV30,-,-,TGTGCCTGGAGTCTGCAGGGGTATCCGGTCGAGCAGTACTTC,CAWSLQGYPVEQYF
TRBJ1-2,TRBV30,-,-,TGTGCCTGGACAGCCTCTGATGGCTACACCTTC,CAWTASDGYTF
TRBJ1-2,TRBV5-4,few,TRBD1,TGTGCCAGCAGCCCGGACAGGAACTATGGCTACACCTTC,CASSPDRNYGYTF
TRBJ2-5,TRBV20-1,-,-,TGCAGTGCTAGTAAGGGAGAGACCCAGTACTTC,CSASKGETQYF
TRBJ1-5,TRBV29-1,-,-,TGCAGCGTTGGGTCAAGTGATCAGCCCCAGCATTTT,CSVGSSDQPQHF
TRBJ2-7,TRBV29-1,-,-,TGCAGCGTTGGAGGACGGACAACCTACGAGCAGTACTTC,CSVGGRTTYEQYF
TRBJ2-2,TRBV10-2,few,TRBD2,TGCGCCAGCACCTTCCTTAGCGGGGGGGCGGGAACCGGGGAGCTGTTTTTT,CASTFLSGGAGTGELFF
TRBJ1-4,TRBV30,-,-,TGTGCCTCACAGCGGCAGTTTAATGAAAAACTGTTTTTT,CASQRQFNEKLFF
TRBJ2-1,TRBV4-2,-,TRBD1,TGTGCCAGCAGCCACAGGACAGGTGACGAGCAGTTCTTC,CASSHRTGDEQFF
TRBJ1-1,TRBV4-1,-,-,TGCGCCAGCAGCCAACCGGGGACGGCGAACACTGAAGCTTTCTTT,CASSQPGTANTEAFF
TRBJ1-5,TRBV6-5,few,TRBD1,TGTGCCAGCAGTTACGGACAGGGGGATCAGCCCCAGCATTTT,CASSYGQGDQPQHF
TRBJ1-5,TRBV15,many,-,TGTGCCACCAGCAGGAGGGAAAGGGGCAATCAGCCCCAGCATTTT,CATSRRERGNQPQHF
TRBJ2-7,TRBV5-6,-,-,TGTGCCAGCAGCCCGAACAGGGCTCACTCCTACGAGCAGTACTTC,CASSPNRAHSYEQYF
TRBJ1-6,TRBV13,-,-,TGTGCCACCAAGGAGGGTAAATCACCCCTCCACTTT,CATKEGKSPLHF
TRBJ2-5,TRBV2,-,-,TGTGCCAGCAGTGGCCGCGACCAAGAGACCCAGTACTTC,CASSGRDQETQYF
TRBJ1-1,TRBV30,-,-,TGTGCCTGGAGCTTGAACACTGAAGCTTTCTTT,CAWSLNTEAFF
TRBJ2-1,TRBV6-5,-,-,TGTGCCAGCAGTTACCACCGGAGGATCAATGAGCAGTTCTTC,CASSYHRRINEQFF
TRBJ2-1,TRBV29-1,few,-,TGCAGCGTTGACGGAGGACAGGAGCAGTTCTTC,CSVDGGQEQFF
TRBJ1-2,TRBV29-1,-,-,TGCAGCGTTGGCATAGATTCAGGCTATGGCTACACCTTC,CSVGIDSGYGYTF
TRBJ2-1,TRBV6-6,many,-,TGTGCCAGCAGTTATCCGACGGGATTAAACAATGAGCAGTTCTTC,CASSYPTGLNNEQFF
TRBJ2-3,TRBV4-2,-,-,TGTGCCAGCAGCCAAGAAAAAGGCACAGATACGCAGTATTTT,CASSQEKGTDTQYF
TRBJ2-3,TRBV7-7,few,-,TGTGCTAGCAGCTTCACCAAGCTAGATACGCAGTATTTT,CASSFTKLDTQYF
TRBJ2-1,TRBV4-2,-,TRBD2,TGTGCCAGCAGCCAATCAGCGGGGGGGTATAATGAGCAGTTCTTC,CASSQSAGGYNEQFF
TRBJ1-5,TRBV6-1,-,-,TGTGCCAGCAGTAACAGGGGCAATCAGCCCCAGCATTTT,CASSNRGNQPQHF
TRBJ2-3,TRBV7-2,few,TRBD1,TGTGCCAGCAGCTTAGACGGGACAGTGACAGATACGCAGTATTTT,CASSLDGTVTDTQYF
TRBJ1-6,TRBV21-1,-,-,TGTGCCAGCAGCGACGCCGGGACAGATAATTCACCCCTCCACTTT,CASSDAGTDNSPLHF
TRBJ1-2,TRBV5-1,-,TRBD1,TGCGCCAGCAGTCTAACCGGACAGGCGTTCTATGGCTACACCTTC,CASSLTGQAFYGYTF
TRBJ2-5,TRBV2,-,-,TGTGCCAGCAGTCGGGACGTCGAAGAGACCCAGTACTTC,CASSRDVEETQYF
TRBJ2-1,TRBV7-2,-,-,TGTGCCAGCAGCTTGGAGGGTGGGAGGCAATACAATGAGCAGTTCTTC,CASSLEGGRQYNEQFF
TRBJ2-7,TRBV13,-,TRBD2,TGTGCCAGCAGGTCCTCTAGCGGGGGTACCTACGAGCAGTACTTC,CASRSSSGGTYEQYF
TRBJ2-5,TRBV29-1,few,-,TGCAGCGTTGGATACAGCGATCGGGAGACCCAGTACTTC,CSVGYSDRETQYF
TRBJ1-5,TRBV15,once,-,TGTGCCACCAGCAGAGATTTTCAGCCCCAGCATTTT,CATSRDFQPQHF
TRBJ1-5,TRBV19,-,TRBD1,TGTGCCAGTAAGGGCAGGGGGCTCGGCAATCAGCCCCAGCATTTT,CASKGRGLGNQPQHF
TRBJ1-1,TRBV30,-,-,TGTGCCTGGAGTAGTTTAGACAGGAACACTGAAGCTTTCTTT,CAWSSLDRNTEAFF
TRBJ1-2,TRBV29-1,-,TRBD1,TGCAGCGTAGGGACAGGGGAATATGGCTACACCTTC,CSVGTGEYGYTF
TRBJ1-2,TRBV5-1,-,-,TGCGCCAGCAGCTTGGAAGACAATATCCCGCACACCTTC,CASSLEDNIPHTF
TRBJ2-4,TRBV27,-,TRBD1,TGTGCCAGCAGTTCCCCCAGGACAGGGATGAACATTCAGTACTTC,CASSSPRTGMNIQYF
TRBJ1-4,TRBV29-1,few,-,TGCAGCGTTGGGGATAATGAAAAACTGTTTTTT,CSVGDNEKLFF